This TCR beta chain was obtained from a study of T cell responses to AZD1222 COVID-19 vaccine (dated by TCRdb to the early 2020s). Notes on the research overall: Because spike-specific TCR depth and breadth did not differ between the two schedules, AZD1222 recipients who got a second dose at roughly 4 weeks were pooled with those who got a second dose at roughly 12 weeks. Trial participants were enrolled by age into 18-55, 56-69 and 70-plus year subgroups, with around 150, 28 and 57 TCR-sequenced participants respectively. TCR sequencing was performed for about 250 trial participants, of whom around 200 were given two doses of AZD1222 and approximately 25 were given two doses of MenACWY control vaccine. General study outcomes and caveats: A significant rise in spike-specific TCR breadth and depth was observed after two AZD1222 doses relative to day 0 and relative to MenACWY recipients. Reportedly, almost half of the unique spike-specific TCRs recognized epitopes lying outside the regions that are mutated in the B.1.351 and B.1.1.7 variants. Most participants were white British and females outnumbered males, and the authors suggested that clonal diversity may have been underestimated. Only a handful of AZD1222 recipients were SARS-CoV-2 seropositive at baseline, limiting conclusions about previously exposed vaccinees. Because no day 14 peak-response samples were available, the repertoires could be characterized only after the peak T cell response. In the small 56-69-year group, the increase in depth fell short of significance, most likely because of low power. CD4 TCRs associated with the vaccine covered the entire spike protein, and the dominant responses were in regions 160-218 and 743-854.

Comments on this clone: Its antigen remains undetermined. There are no base qualities to consult, and no much larger clone falls within one base.

The CDR3 regions of human TCRbeta chains were analyzed by immunosequencing. In the source study's methods: Repertoire TCRs were checked for matches against a reference library of SARS-CoV-2-specific TCRs that had been generated using the MIRA antigen-specificity platform. Breadth was defined as the fraction of unique TCRs that were SARS-CoV-2-associated. Depth was defined as the fraction of total T cells that were SARS-CoV-2-associated. Using the MIRA data, each spike-specific TCR was assigned both to the spike region to which the TCR was reactive and to a CD4 or CD8 class. Log10-transformed breadth and depth values were compared by one-way ANOVA with Sidak's multiple comparisons tests. TCRdb retrieved this table from immuneACCESS and kept in-frame rearrangements only. Not all clones are present; in checked studies, unresolved V genes account for under half, and no reason is known for the remainder. The DNA was the basis for D and trimming; V, J and clone size are from that table. Here the sample has approximately 28,000 clones; 93% occur a single time. More than 7% of the sample goes to the ten largest clones.

In the germline V gene, CDR1 corresponds to SGHNT and CDR2 to YENEEA. The CDR3 runs 14 amino acids, cysteine and phenylalanine included. Just the 42-base CDR3 DNA is kept, in frame starting at base 1. From V the trimming removes 4 bases and from J it removes 7 bases, while the gene matches leave 2 bases of the junction unaccounted for. Reading the label with the study, this specimen's time point is: baseline before first vaccination. Samples from vaccinated people were obtained from the UK trials COV001 and COV002, which included a single-blind randomized controlled phase 2/3 trial of AZD1222 (ChAdOx1 nCoV-19) in healthy adults. Trial participant PBMC samples were collected at day 0 and day 28 after the second dose for TCRbeta chain sequencing.

The sequence was collected from an adult in good health. The sequencing here drew on peripheral blood, taken on day 0 of AZD1222 vaccination. The rearranged segments are TRBV11-3 and TRBJ1-6, and 9 junctional nucleotides match TRBD1. The encoded CDR3 is CASSSGTGNSPLHF. The DNA sequence is as follows: TGTGCCAGCAGCTCGGGGACAGGGAATTCACCCCTCCACTTT. Where the CDR3 stops, the reference TRBV11-3 and TRBJ1-6 genes take over; the full variable domain is EAGVVQSPRYKIIEKKQPVAFWCNPISGHNTLYWYLQNLGQGPELLIRYENEEAVDDSQLPKDRFSAERLKGVDSTLKIQPAELGDSAVYLCASSSGTGNSPLHFGNGTRLTVT.